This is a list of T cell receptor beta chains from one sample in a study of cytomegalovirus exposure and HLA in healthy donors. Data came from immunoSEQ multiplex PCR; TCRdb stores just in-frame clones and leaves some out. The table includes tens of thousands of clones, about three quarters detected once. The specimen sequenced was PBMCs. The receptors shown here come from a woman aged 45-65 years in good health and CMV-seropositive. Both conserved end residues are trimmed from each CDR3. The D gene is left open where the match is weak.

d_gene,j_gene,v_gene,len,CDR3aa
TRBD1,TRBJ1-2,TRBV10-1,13,ASSESTGALHGYT
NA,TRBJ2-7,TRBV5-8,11,ASSFLGAYEQY
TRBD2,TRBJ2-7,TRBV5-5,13,ASSLGLAAGYEQY
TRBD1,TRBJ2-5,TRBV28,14,ASSSPGGPSQETQY
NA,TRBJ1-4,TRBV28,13,ASSLVQGRNEKLF
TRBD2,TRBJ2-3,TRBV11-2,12,ASRQAGITDTQY
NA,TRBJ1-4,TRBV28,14,ASSLSRGEGEGKLF
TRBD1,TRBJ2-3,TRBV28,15,ASSPGRDRGYTDTQY
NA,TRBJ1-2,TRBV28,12,ASSPPTPAGGYT
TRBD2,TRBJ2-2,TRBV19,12,ASSSGSGTGELF
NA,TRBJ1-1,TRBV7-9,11,SSSLELSSRAF
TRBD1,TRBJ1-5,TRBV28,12,ASSPGTVAQPQH
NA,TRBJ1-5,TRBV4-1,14,ASSRGIVGAHQPQH
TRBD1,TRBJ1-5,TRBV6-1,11,ASSRTGDQPQH
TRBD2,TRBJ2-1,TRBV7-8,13,ASSLKGLAVNEQF
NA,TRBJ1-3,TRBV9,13,ASSPGLAEGNTIY
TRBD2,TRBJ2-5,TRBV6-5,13,ASSRRGGGQETQY